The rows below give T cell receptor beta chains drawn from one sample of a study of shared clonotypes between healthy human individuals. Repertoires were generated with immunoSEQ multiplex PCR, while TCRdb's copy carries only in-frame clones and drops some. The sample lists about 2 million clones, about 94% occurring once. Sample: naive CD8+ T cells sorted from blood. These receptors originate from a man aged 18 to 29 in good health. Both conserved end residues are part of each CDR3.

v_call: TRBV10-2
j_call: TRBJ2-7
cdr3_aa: CASSEGGLEQYF

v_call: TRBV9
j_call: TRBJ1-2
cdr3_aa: CASSANDRVHGYTF

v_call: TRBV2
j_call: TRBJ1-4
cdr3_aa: CASEGVGEKLFF

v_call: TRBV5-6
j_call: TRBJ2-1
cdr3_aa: CASSAFLGNEQFF

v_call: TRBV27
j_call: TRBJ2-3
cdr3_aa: CATQELRTDTQYF

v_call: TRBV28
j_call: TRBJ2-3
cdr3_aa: CASSLTQARTDTQYF

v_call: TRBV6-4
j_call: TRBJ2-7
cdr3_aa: CASSETVGYEQYF

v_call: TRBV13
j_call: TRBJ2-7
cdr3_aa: CASSGTQENTYEQYF

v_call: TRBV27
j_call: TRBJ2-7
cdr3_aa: CASSLSEGETSYEQYF

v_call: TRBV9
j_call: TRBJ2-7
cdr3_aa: CASSSMGSYEQYF

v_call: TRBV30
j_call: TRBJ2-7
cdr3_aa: CAWSHGTHSYEQYF

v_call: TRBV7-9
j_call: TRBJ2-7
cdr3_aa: CASSDREGPYEQYF

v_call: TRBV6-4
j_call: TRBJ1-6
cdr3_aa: CASSETGFGTPLHF

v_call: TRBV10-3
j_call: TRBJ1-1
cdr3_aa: CAIAQIKTGGTEAFF

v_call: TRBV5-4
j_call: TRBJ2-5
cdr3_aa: CASRSTGGTQYF

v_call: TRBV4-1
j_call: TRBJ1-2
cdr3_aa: CASSQEVGRGDGYTF

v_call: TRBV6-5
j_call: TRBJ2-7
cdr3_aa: CASRGTSSYEQYF

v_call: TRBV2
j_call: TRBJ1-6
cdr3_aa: CASSVTGTDYNSPLHF

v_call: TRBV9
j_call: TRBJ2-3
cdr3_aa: CASSANQITSTDTQYF

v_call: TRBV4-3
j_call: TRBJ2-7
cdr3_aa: CASSLTSVSSYEQYF

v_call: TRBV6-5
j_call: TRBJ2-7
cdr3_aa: CASSYSSGGVSYEQYF

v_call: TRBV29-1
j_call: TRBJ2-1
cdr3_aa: CSVSYQGLEQFF

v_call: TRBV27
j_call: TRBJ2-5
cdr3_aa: CASSPLRPYQETQYF

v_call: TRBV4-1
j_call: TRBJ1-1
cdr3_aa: CASSQENTEAFF

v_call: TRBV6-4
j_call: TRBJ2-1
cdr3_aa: CASSDSTGGRGEQFF

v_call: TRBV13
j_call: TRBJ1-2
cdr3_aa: CASSRGTGGRDGYTF

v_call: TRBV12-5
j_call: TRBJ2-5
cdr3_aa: CASGLARSGDRETQYF

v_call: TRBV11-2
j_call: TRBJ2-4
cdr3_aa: CASSLERDRDIQYF

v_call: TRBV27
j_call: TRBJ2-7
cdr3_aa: CASSFFSGGDYEQYF

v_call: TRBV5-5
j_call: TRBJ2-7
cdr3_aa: CASSLEGPWYEQYF

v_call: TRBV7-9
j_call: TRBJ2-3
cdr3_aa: CASSLFSDRVDTQYF

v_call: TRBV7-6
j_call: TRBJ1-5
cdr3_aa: CASTPRDQPQHF

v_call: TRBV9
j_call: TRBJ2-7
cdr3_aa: CASSATGTPAYEQYF

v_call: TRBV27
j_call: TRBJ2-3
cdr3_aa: CASSSEPGLAGSSTDTQYF

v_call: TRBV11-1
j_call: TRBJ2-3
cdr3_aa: CASSLVGGGTDTQYF

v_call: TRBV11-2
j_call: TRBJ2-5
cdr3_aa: CASSWDRDSQYF

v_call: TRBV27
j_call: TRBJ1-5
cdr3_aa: CASSLVGQNQPQHF